This T cell receptor (beta chain) was documented in a study of blood T cells in healthy people across ages. Germline V gene data show CDR1 as SGDLS and CDR2 as YYNGEE. The CDR3 has 13 residues. V shed 0 bases and J shed 3 bases, with 6 bases lying between them. This clonotype came up many times. Its antigen is as yet unknown. Together with a sample-barcoded 5' primer, a J-beta primer mix was included in a second PCR lasting roughly 7 to 11 cycles. MiXCR, applied by TCRdb to the 5' RACE reads, yields one record per CDR3 protein. The repertoire holds 800,000 to 950,000 distinct CDR3 sequences, 35% to 40% seen once, with roughly 13% in the top ten. Study observations and caveats: Roughly linearly, TCR beta diversity per million T cells fell as age increased. The CMV status of each donor remained undetermined, and this could have confounded shifts in expanded clonotypes.

Sequencing was performed on blood. V and J are TRBV9 and TRBJ1-1, with D unclear. The clonotype comes from a man aged 18 to 30 in good health. CDR3 region: CASSVVGDTEAFF. The CDR3 DNA reads TGTGCCAGCAGCGTAGTCGGGGACACTGAAGCTTTCTTT.